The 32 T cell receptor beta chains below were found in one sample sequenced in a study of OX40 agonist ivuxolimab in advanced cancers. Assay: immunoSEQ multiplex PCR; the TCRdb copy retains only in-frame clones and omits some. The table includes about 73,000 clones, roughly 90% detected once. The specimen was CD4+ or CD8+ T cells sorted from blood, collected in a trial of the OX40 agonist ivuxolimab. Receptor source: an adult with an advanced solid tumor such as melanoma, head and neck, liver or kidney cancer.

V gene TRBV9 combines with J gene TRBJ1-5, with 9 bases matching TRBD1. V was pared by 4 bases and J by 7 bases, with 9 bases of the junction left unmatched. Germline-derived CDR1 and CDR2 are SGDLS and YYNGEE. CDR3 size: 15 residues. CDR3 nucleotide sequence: TGTGCCAGCAGCCCAGGGACAGGGATCGGGCAGCCCCAGCATTTT. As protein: CASSPGTGIGQPQHF.

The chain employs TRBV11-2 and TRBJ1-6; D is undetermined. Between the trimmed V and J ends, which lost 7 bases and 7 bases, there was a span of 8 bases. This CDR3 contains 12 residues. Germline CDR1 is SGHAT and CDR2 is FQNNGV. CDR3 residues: CASNRGNSPLHF. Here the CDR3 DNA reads TGTGCCAGCAACCGAGGGAATTCACCCCTCCACTTT.

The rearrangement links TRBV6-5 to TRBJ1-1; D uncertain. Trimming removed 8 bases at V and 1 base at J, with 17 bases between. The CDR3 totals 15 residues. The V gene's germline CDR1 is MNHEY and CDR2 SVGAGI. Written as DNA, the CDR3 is TGTGCCAGCCTACCGACCAGGTCCCCGAACACTGAAGCTTTCTTT. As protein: CASLPTRSPNTEAFF.

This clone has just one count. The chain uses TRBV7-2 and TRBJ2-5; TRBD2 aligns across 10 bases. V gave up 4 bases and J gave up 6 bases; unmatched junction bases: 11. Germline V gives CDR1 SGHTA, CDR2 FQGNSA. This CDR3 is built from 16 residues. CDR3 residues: CASSSWTSGAVQTQYF. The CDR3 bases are TGTGCCAGCAGCTCATGGACTAGCGGAGCCGTTCAGACCCAGTACTTC.

The CDR3 spells CAISAQKDTQYF. DNA for the CDR3: TGTGCCATCAGTGCCCAGAAAGATACGCAGTATTTT. The genes are TRBV10-3 and TRBJ2-3; D unresolved. Germline loops: CDR1 ENHRY, CDR2 SYGVKD. CDR3 length: 12 residues. The V gene lost 4 bases and the J gene lost 5 bases, with 7 bases spanning the gap.

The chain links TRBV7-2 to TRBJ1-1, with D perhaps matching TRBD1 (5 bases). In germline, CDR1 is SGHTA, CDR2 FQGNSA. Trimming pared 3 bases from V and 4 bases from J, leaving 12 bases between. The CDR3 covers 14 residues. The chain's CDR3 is CASSLRRGGTEAFF. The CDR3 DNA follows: TGTGCCAGCAGCTTGCGACGGGGGGGCACTGAAGCTTTCTTT.

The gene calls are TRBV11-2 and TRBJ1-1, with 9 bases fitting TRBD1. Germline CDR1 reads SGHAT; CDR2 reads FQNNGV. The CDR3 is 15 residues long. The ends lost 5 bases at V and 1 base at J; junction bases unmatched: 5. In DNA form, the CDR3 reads TGTGCCAGCAGCGCTCGACAGGGGGGGAACACTGAAGCTTTCTTT. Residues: CASSARQGGNTEAFF.

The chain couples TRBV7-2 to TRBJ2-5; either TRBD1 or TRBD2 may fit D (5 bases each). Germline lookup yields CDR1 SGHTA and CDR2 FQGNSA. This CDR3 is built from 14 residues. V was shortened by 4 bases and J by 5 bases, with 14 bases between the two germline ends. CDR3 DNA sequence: TGTGCCAGCAGCTCCTCTGACTGGGGGGAGACCCAGTACTTC. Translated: CASSSSDWGETQYF.

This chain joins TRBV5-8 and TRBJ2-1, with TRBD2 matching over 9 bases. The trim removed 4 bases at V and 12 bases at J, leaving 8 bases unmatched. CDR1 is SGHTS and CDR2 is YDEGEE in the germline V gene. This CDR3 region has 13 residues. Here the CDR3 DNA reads TGTGCCAGCAGCCTGGGACTAGCCGGGGGGCAGTTCTTC. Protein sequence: CASSLGLAGGQFF. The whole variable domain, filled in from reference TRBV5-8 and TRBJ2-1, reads EAGVTQSPTHLIKTRGQQATLRCSPISGHTSVYWYQQALGLGLQFLLWYDEGEERNRGNFPPRFSGRQFPNYSSELNVNALELEDSALYLCASSLGLAGGQFFGPGTRLTVL.

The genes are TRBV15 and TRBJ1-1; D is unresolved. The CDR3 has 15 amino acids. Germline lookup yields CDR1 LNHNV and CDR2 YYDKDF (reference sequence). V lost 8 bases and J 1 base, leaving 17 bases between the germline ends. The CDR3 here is CATSGDKAPNTEAFF. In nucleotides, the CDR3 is TGTGCCACCTCCGGGGATAAGGCCCCGAACACTGAAGCTTTCTTT.

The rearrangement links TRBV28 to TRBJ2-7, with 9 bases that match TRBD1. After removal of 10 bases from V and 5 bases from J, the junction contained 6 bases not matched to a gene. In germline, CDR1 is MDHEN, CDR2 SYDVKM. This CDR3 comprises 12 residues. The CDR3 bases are TGTGCCACTTGGACAGGGGTCAACGAGCAGTACTTC. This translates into CATWTGVNEQYF.

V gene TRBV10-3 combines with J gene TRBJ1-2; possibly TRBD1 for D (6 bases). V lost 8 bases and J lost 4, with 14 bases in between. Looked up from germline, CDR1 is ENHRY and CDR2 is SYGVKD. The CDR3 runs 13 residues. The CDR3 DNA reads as TGTGCCATCTCACAGGGAAAGGGCTATGGCTACACCTTC. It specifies CAISQGKGYGYTF.

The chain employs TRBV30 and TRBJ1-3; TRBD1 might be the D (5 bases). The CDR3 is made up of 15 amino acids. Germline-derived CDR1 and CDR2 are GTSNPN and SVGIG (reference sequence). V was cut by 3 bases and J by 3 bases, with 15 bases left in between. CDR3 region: CAWRKTGGFGNTIYF. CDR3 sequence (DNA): TGTGCCTGGAGGAAGACTGGGGGTTTTGGAAACACCATATATTTT.

CDR3 protein: CASSGTGLAGKNEQFF. CDR3 coding DNA: TGTGCCAGCAGCGGTACGGGACTAGCGGGAAAAAATGAGCAGTTCTTC. V gene TRBV7-2 combines with J gene TRBJ2-1; 13 bases are shared with TRBD2. CDR1 and CDR2 (germline): SGHTA, FQGNSA. The ends lost 5 bases at V and 7 bases at J; junction bases unmatched: 8. There are 16 residues in the CDR3. The full variable domain, its missing parts supplied by reference TRBV7-2 and TRBJ2-1, is GAGVSQSPSNKVTEKGKDVELRCDPISGHTALYWYRQSLGQGLEFLIYFQGNSAPDKSGLPSDRFSAERTGGSVSTLTIQRTQQEDSAVYLCASSGTGLAGKNEQFFGPGTRLTVL.

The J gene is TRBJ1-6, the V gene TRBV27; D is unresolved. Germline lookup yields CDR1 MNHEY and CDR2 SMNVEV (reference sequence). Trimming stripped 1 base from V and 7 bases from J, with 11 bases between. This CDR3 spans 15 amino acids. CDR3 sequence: CASSLFSPRNSPLHF. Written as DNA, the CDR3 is TGTGCCAGCAGTTTATTTTCGCCGCGGAATTCACCCCTCCACTTT.

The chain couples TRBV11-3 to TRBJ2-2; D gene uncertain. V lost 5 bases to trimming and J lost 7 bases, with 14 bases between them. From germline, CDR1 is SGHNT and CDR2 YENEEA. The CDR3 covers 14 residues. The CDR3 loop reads CASSHLAFDGELFF. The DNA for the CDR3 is TGTGCCAGCAGCCATTTAGCTTTCGACGGGGAGCTGTTTTTT.

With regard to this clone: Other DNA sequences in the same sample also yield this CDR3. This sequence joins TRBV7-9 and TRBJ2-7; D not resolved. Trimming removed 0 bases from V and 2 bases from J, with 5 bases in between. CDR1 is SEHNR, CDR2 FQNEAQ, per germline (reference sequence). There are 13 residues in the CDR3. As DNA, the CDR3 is TGTGCCAGCAGCTTAGCGGGAACCTACGAGCAGTACTTC. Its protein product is CASSLAGTYEQYF.

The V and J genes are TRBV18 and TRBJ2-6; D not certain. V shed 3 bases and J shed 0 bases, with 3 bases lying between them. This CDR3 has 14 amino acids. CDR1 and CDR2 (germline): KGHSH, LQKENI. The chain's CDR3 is CASSPTSGANVLTF. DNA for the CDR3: TGTGCCAGCTCACCGACCTCTGGGGCCAACGTCCTGACTTTC.

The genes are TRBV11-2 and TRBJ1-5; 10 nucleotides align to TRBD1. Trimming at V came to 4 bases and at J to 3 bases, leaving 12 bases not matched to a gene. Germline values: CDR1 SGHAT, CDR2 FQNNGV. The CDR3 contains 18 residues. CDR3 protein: CASSSNVRQGATNQPQHF. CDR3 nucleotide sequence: TGTGCCAGCAGCTCTAACGTCAGACAGGGGGCGACCAATCAGCCCCAGCATTTT. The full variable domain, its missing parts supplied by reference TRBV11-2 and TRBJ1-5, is EAGVAQSPRYKIIEKRQSVAFWCNPISGHATLYWYQQILGQGPKLLIQFQNNGVVDDSQLPKDRFSAERLKGVDSTLKIQPAKLEDSAVYLCASSSNVRQGATNQPQHFGDGTRLSIL.

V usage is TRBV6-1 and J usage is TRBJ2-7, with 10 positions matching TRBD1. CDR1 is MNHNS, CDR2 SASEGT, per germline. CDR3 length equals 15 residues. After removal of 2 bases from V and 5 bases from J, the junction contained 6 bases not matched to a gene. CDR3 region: CASSEPGQGIDEQYF. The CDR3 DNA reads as TGTGCCAGCAGTGAACCGGGACAGGGGATTGACGAGCAGTACTTC.

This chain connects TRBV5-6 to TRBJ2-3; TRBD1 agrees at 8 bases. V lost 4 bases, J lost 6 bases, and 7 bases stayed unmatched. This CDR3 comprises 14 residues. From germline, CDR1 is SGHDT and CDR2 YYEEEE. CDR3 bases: TGTGCCAGCAGCATCATGCAGGGGGCGGATACGCAGTATTTT. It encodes CASSIMQGADTQYF. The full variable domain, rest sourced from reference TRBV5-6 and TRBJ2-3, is DAGVTQSPTHLIKTRGQQVTLRCSPKSGHDTVSWYQQALGQGPQFIFQYYEEEERQRGNFPDRFSGHQFPNYSSELNVNALLLGDSALYLCASSIMQGADTQYFGPGTRLTVL.

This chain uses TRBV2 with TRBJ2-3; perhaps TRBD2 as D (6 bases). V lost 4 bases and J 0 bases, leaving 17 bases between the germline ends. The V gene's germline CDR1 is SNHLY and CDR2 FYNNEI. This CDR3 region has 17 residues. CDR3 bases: TGTGCCAGCAGTGCTTATGGGAGGCGGGTCAGCACAGATACGCAGTATTTT. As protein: CASSAYGRRVSTDTQYF.

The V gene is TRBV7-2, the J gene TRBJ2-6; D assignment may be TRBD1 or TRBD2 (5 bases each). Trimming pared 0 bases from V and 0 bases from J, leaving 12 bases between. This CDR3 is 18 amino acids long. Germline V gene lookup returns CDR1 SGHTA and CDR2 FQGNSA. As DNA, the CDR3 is TGTGCCAGCAGCTTAGCAGGGCATGGGGGCTCTGGGGCCAACGTCCTGACTTTC. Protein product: CASSLAGHGGSGANVLTF.

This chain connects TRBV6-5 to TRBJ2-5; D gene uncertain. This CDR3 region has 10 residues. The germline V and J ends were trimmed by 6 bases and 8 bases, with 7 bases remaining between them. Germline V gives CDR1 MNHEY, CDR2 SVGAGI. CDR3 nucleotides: TGTGCCAGCAGCCCGCGCACCCAGTACTTC. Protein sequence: CASSPRTQYF.

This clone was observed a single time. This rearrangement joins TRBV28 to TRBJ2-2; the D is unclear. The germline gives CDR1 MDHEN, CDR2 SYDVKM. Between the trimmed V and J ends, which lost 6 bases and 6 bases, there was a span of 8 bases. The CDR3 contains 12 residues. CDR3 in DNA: TGTGCCAGCAGCCCCCGGCCCGGGGAGCTGTTTTTT. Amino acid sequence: CASSPRPGELFF.

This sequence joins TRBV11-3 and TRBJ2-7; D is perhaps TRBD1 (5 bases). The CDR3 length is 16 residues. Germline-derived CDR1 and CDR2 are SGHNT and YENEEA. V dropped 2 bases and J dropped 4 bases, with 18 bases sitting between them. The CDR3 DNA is TGTGCCAGCAGCTTAATAAGCTCCGACAGACCTTACGAGCAGTACTTC. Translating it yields CASSLISSDRPYEQYF.

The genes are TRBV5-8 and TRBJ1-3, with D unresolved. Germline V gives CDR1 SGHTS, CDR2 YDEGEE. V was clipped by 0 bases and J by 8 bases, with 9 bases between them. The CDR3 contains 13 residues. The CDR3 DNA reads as TGTGCCAGCAGCTTGGTGCCTGGGGACACCATATATTTT. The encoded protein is CASSLVPGDTIYF.

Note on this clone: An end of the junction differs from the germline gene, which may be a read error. CDR3 DNA: TGTGCCAGCGGTTTAGCGCAACCGGGGTACAATGAGCAGTTCTTC. This sequence encodes CASGLAQPGYNEQFF. The chain joins TRBV27 to TRBJ2-1, with D maybe TRBD2 (5 bases). CDR1 is MNHEY and CDR2 is SMNVEV in the germline V gene (reference sequence). The CDR3 sequence is 15 residues long.

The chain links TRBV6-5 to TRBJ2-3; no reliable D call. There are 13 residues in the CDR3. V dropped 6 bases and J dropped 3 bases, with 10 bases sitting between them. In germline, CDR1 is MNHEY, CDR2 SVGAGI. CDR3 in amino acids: CASRKEGTDTQYF. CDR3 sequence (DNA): TGTGCCAGCAGGAAAGAAGGAACAGATACGCAGTATTTT.

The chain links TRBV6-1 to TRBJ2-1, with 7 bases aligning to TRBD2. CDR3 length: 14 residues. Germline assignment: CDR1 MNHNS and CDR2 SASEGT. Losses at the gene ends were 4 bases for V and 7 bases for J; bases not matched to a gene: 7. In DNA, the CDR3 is TGTGCCAGCAGTGCCGGCTTTAGCGGGAATGAGCAGTTCTTC. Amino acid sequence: CASSAGFSGNEQFF.

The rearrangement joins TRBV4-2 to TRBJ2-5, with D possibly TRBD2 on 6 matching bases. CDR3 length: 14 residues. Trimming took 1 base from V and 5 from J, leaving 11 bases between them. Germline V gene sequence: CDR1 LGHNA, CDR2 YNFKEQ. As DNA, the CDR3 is TGTGCCAGCAGCCAAGTGACTAGGGAGGAGACCCAGTACTTC. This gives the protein CASSQVTREETQYF.

The CDR3 protein is CATWLAGRSPNTEAFF. DNA for the CDR3: TGTGCCACCTGGTTGGCAGGCAGGTCACCGAACACTGAAGCTTTCTTT. This rearrangement joins TRBV7-3 to TRBJ1-1; D is unclear. Germline CDR1 and CDR2: SGHTA and FQGTGA. The CDR3 has 16 amino acids. Trimming cost V 10 bases and J 1 base, with 22 bases left between them.